The rows below give T cell receptor beta chains drawn from one sample of a study of regulatory T cells in long-lasting Graves disease. In TCRdb, the multiplex PCR reads were re-called with MiXCR into one record per CDR3 protein. The table records 250,000 to 300,000 distinct CDR3 sequences, roughly 21% of them present only once. Source: peripheral blood mononuclear cells (PBMCs), taken when the disease was refractory, from a patient treated with antithyroid drugs. The receptor set was obtained from a female donor with Graves disease. Each CDR3 is given with its conserved first and last residue. Each record gives: D gene, V gene, clone size, J gene, CDR3 DNA, CDR3 protein. A D gene is named only where the DNA matches it firmly. Clone size, where shown, is once, few, many, or a class for clones that have expanded.

-,TRBV20-1,few,TRBJ2-5,TGTAGTGCTATGGAAGAGACCCAGTACTTC,CSAMEETQYF
-,TRBV20-1,-,TRBJ2-1,TGCAGTGCTATAGCTGTCCCGAGAAATGAGCAGTTCTTC,CSAIAVPRNEQFF
TRBD1,TRBV20-1,-,TRBJ2-5,TGCAGTGCTATCGCCCAAAGGACAGGACCTCTCCAAGAGACCCAGTACTTC,CSAIAQRTGPLQETQYF
TRBD1,TRBV19,-,TRBJ1-1,TGTGCCAGTAGTACCCCACAGGGGTTGGATACTGAAGCTTTCTTT,CASSTPQGLDTEAFF
-,TRBV28,many,TRBJ1-1,TGTGCCAGCAGCCCTGGGGACGTAGGCACTGAAGCTTTCTTT,CASSPGDVGTEAFF
-,TRBV10-3,many,TRBJ1-5,TGTGCCATCAGTGAGGAGAAGGATCAGCCCCAGCATTTT,CAISEEKDQPQHF
-,TRBV6-2/TRBV6-3,-,TRBJ2-7,TGTGCCAGCAGTTACTCGGCAGGAGGGGACTACGAGCAGTACTTC,CASSYSAGGDYEQYF
-,TRBV5-1,-,TRBJ2-5,TGCGCCAGCAGCTCGAACGTTCTTAGTGGCCAAGAGACCCAGTACTTC,CASSSNVLSGQETQYF
TRBD2,TRBV12-3/TRBV12-4,-,TRBJ2-2,TGTGCCAGCAGTTACCTAGCGGGAAACGACGGGGAGCTGTTTTTT,CASSYLAGNDGELFF
-,TRBV28,many,TRBJ2-7,TGTGCCAGCACCTTATTTAATGTCCCCGAGCAGTACTTC,CASTLFNVPEQYF
TRBD1,TRBV30,few,TRBJ1-5,TGTGCCTGGAGTGTGCAGGGGGGCCAGCCCCAGCATTTT,CAWSVQGGQPQHF
TRBD2,TRBV5-1,few,TRBJ2-7,TGCGCCAGCACCCTGGGGGGGACTAGCGGGAACTACGAGCAGTACTTC,CASTLGGTSGNYEQYF
-,TRBV4-3,-,TRBJ1-3,TGCGCCAGCAGTGCGGACAGTTTCGTGAACACCATATATTTT,CASSADSFVNTIYF
TRBD1,TRBV28,many,TRBJ2-7,TGTGCCAGCGAACCAGGGGGCTTGTACGAGCAGTACTTC,CASEPGGLYEQYF
-,TRBV5-5,once,TRBJ2-3,TGTGCCAGCAGCTCCGGGACGGATAAGAGCACAGATACGCAGTATTTT,CASSSGTDKSTDTQYF
TRBD2,TRBV2,-,TRBJ2-3,TGTGCCAGCAGTGTAGCGGGAGGCCAGGCAGATACGCAGTATTTT,CASSVAGGQADTQYF
TRBD1,TRBV11-2,many,TRBJ2-7,TGTGCCAGCAGCTTACCGCGGACAGGGTATGGCTACGAGCAGTACTTC,CASSLPRTGYGYEQYF
TRBD1,TRBV12-3/TRBV12-4,many,TRBJ1-4,TGTGCCAGCAGTCTAACAGGGGGGGAAAAACTGTTTTTT,CASSLTGGEKLFF
-,TRBV25-1,-,TRBJ2-7,TGTGCCAGCAGTGAATTCTACGAGCAGTACTTC,CASSEFYEQYF
-,TRBV4-3,few,TRBJ2-5,TGCGCCAGCAGCCAAGATCTCTCGGCTAGAGGCGAGACCCAGTACTTC,CASSQDLSARGETQYF
TRBD2,TRBV6-9,-,TRBJ2-1,TGTGCCAGCAGTTACACAGCGGGAGTTGGGGTAAATGAGCAGTTCTTC,CASSYTAGVGVNEQFF
-,TRBV3-1,few,TRBJ2-5,TGTGCCAGCAGCGTAGACGCAGTTGGGGAGACCCAGTACTTC,CASSVDAVGETQYF
-,TRBV6-1,-,TRBJ1-5,TGTGCCAGCAGTGAATTGGGTCAGCATCAGCCCCAGCATTTT,CASSELGQHQPQHF
-,TRBV29-1,few,TRBJ2-5,TGCAGCGCCTTCGTCATTCATCCGGGCCATGAAAACTGGGAAGAGACCCAGTACTTC,CSAFVIHPGHENWEETQYF
TRBD2,TRBV20-1,-,TRBJ2-2,TGCAGTGCTAGAGATTTTAGCGGGAGTAACACCGGGGAGCTGTTTTTT,CSARDFSGSNTGELFF
TRBD1,TRBV6-1,few,TRBJ2-7,TGTGCCAGCAATACTCCGGGACAGGGATACTACGAGCAGTACTTC,CASNTPGQGYYEQYF
TRBD1,TRBV12-3/TRBV12-4,many,TRBJ1-4,TGTGCCAGCAGTTCCGACAGGGGGCTAGGAGAAAAACTGTTTTTT,CASSSDRGLGEKLFF
-,TRBV4-2,-,TRBJ2-7,TGTGCCAGCAGCCAAGGTGGGGGCTTCTACGAGCAGTACTTC,CASSQGGGFYEQYF